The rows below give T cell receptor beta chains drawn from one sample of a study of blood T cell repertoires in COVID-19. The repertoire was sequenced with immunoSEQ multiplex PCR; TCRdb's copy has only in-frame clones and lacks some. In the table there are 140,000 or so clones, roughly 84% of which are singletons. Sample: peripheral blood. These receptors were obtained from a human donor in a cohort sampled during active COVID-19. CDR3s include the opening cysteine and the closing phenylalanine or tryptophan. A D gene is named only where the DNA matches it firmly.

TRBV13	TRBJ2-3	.	CASSWEVGTDTQYF
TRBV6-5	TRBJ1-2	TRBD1	CASSSGQGARGYTF
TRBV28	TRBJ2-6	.	CASSFAGTSKRIFSGANVLTF
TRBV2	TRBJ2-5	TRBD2	CASSDSGGSQETQYF
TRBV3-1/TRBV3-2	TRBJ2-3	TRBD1	CASSPGQGFTDTQYF
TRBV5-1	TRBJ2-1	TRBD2	CASSGRLAGNNEQFF
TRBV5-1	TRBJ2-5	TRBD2	CASSRTSGSEGRETQYF
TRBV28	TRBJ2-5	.	CASRIRAGDQYF
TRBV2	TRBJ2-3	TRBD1	CASVGTGNTDTQYF
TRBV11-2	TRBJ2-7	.	CASRYRDNSYEQYF
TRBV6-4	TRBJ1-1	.	CASSDDSTTEAFF
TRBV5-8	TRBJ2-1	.	CASSLLRNEFF
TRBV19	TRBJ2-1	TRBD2	CASSITSGLYNEQFF
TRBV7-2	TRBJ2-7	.	CASSTKFGYEQYF
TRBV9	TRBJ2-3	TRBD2	CASSPRASGRDTQYF
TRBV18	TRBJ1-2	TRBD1	CASSETWDRGNYGYTF
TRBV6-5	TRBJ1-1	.	CASSPIRRNTEAFF
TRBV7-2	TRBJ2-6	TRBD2	CASSPRGGGANVLTF
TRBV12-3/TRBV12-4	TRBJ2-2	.	CASSLRTGELFF
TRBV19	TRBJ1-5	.	CASSIDLVQVWSNQPQHF
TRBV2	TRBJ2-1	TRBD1	CASSAGTVYNEQFF
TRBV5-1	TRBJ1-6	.	CASSLDNLGLNSPLHF